This T cell receptor (beta chain) was identified during a study of blood T cell repertoires in COVID-19. For the study at large: The origin of the acute and convalescent COVID-19 samples was the United States, Italy and Spain.

As handled by the study authors: The assay estimated nucleated cells by amplifying reference gene primers. Using immunoSEQ multiplex PCR, the repertoire was profiled, and TCRdb retains in-frame clones only, with some absent. Clone size and the V and J calls come from that table; the DNA yielded D and trimming. The data show 250,000 to 300,000 clones, roughly 87% seen once. Per germline, CDR1 LNHDA and CDR2 SQIVND (reference sequence). The CDR3 consists of 13 residues. Trimming removed 2 bases from V and 5 bases from J, with 4 bases in between. This clone has just one count. The TCR comes from a woman in her 50s who had recovered from COVID-19. The V and J genes are TRBV19 and TRBJ2-6; no reliable D call. Sequencing was done on a sample of peripheral blood. The CDR3 region has the DNA TGTGCCAGTAGTATAAACAGGGCCAACGTCCTGACTTTC. This codes for CASSINRANVLTF.